This T cell receptor beta chain emerged from a study of human T cells and chemical hapten exposure. MiXCR, run by TCRdb on the RACE reads, gives a single entry per CDR3 protein. The sample records over 35,000 distinct CDR3 sequences, more than 9.5% being singletons. Regarding time point: patch test 3, about 24 weeks after DPC sensitization. Treatment defined: therapeutic diphenylcyclopropenone sensitization with weekly scalp DPC. The total RNA was obtained from whole blood that was not fractionated. Germline values: CDR1 SNHLY, CDR2 FYNNEI. Deletions cut 2 bases from V and 4 bases from J, with 8 bases between. The CDR3 consists of 13 residues. This clonotype was seen only a few times.

The sample in question was whole blood, obtained in connection with sensitization to the hapten diphenylcyclopropenone (DPC). The TCR comes from a woman aged 40 to 55 with alopecia areata. Some clones in this sample may be carry-over from other donors' samples. The chain carries TRBV2 and TRBJ1-1; no reliable D call. The CDR3 is CASSERVRTEAFF. In DNA form, the CDR3 reads TGTGCCAGCAGTGAAAGGGTCCGCACTGAAGCTTTCTTT.